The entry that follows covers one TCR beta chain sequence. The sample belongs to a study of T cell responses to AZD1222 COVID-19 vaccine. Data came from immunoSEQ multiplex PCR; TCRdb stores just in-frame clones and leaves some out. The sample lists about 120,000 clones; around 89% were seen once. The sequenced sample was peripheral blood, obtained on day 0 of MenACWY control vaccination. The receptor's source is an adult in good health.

For the CDR3, the DNA is TGTGCCAGCAGCTTAGCGGGAGTGGCCTACAATGAGCAGTTCTTC. Translation: CASSLAGVAYNEQFF. The chain has TRBV7-3 and TRBJ2-1, with TRBD2 matching over 7 bases. There are 15 residues in the CDR3. The V and J ends lost 2 bases and 2 bases, in that order; junction bases with no gene match: 3. From germline, CDR1 is SGHTA and CDR2 FQGTGA.